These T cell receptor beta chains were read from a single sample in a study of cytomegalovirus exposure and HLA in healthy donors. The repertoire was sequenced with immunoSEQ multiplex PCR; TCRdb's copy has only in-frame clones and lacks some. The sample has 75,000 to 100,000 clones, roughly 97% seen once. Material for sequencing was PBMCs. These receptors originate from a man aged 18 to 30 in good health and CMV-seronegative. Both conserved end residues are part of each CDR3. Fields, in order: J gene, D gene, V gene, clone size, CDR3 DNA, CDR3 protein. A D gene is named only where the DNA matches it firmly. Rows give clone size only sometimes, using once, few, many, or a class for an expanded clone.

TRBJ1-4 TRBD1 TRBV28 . TGTGCCAGCAGCCGGCCCGGACAGGGGGCTCATGAAAAACTGTTTTTT CASSRPGQGAHEKLFF
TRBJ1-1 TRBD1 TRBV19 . TGTGCCAGTACTACGACAGGGCTGTCTTTCTTT CASTTTGLSFF
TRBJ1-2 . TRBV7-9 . TGTGCCAGCAGCACGACAGGCCTAGCTAACTATGGCTACACCTTC CASSTTGLANYGYTF
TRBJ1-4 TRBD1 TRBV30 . TGTGCCTGGAGTCCAGGGACAGGGTGGACTAATGAAAAACTGTTTTTT CAWSPGTGWTNEKLFF
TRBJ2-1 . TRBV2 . TGTGCCAGCAGTGAGGGCGGGGACAATGAGCAGTTCTTC CASSEGGDNEQFF
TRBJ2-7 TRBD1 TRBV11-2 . TGTGCCAGCAGTCCCGGGACAGGGGAGCGCTACGAGCAGTACTTC CASSPGTGERYEQYF
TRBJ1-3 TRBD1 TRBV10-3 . TGTGCCGTACAGGGGGGAGCTGGAAACACCATATATTTT CAVQGGAGNTIYF
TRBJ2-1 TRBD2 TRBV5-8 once TGTGCCAGCAGCAGACCGGGGGGAAATGAGCAGTTCTTC CASSRPGGNEQFF
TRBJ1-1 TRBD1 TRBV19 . TGTGCCAGTAGTTTGGGACAGGGGGCATTCTTATCGCCAGAAGCTTTCTTT CASSLGQGAFLSPEAFF
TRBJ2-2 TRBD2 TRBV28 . TGTGCCAGCAGTTTGAGCGGGGTTAACACCGGGGAGCTGTTTTTT CASSLSGVNTGELFF
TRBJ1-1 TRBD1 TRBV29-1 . TGCGCAGCAGGGGGTTACACTGAAGCTTTCTTT CAAGGYTEAFF
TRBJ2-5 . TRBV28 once TGTGCCAGCAGTTCCACTCTCAACCCCGACTGGGGGAGGATGTGGGAGACCCAGTACTTC CASSSTLNPDWGRMWETQYF
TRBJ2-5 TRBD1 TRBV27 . TGTGCCAGCAGTTTAAGGTCAGGGGGAGAGACCCAGTACTTC CASSLRSGGETQYF
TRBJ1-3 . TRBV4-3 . TGCGCCAGCAGCCAAGGACTTATTTCGGGAAACACCATATATTTT CASSQGLISGNTIYF
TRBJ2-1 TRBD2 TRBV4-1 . TGCGCCAGCAGCCCGGGTCCTCTAGCGGGGAGCTCCTACAATGAGCAGTTCTTC CASSPGPLAGSSYNEQFF
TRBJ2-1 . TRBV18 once TGTGCCAGCTCAGAAGACAGGAGCTCCTACAATGAGCAGTTCTTC CASSEDRSSYNEQFF
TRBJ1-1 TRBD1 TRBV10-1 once TGCGCCAGCGCCGGACAGGAGTCCGGCGCTGAAGCTTTCTTT CASAGQESGAEAFF
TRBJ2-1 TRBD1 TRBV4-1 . TGCGCCAGCAGTCGCAAAGAGGACAGGGCCTCAAATGAGCAGTTCTTC CASSRKEDRASNEQFF
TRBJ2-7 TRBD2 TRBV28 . TGTGCCAGCAGTACGGGACTAGCGGGAGCCGGGTTTAACGAGCAGTACTTC CASSTGLAGAGFNEQYF
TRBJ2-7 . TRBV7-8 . TGTGCCAGCAGCTTATATCTAGATACCTACGAGCAGTACTTC CASSLYLDTYEQYF
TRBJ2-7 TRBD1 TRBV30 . TGTGCCTGGAGTAGGGGACAGGGCTACGAGCAGTACTTC CAWSRGQGYEQYF
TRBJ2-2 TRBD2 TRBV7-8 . TGTGCCAGCAGCTTACTGGGACTAGACACCACCGGGGAGCTGTTTTTT CASSLLGLDTTGELFF
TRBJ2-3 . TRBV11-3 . TGTGCCAGCAGCCCGGGAGTACGGCTAGCGAACCTCACAGATACGCAGTATTTT CASSPGVRLANLTDTQYF
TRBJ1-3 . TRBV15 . TGTGCCACCAGCACACCCCGCGGTTCCGGCTTAGAAAACACCATATATTTT CATSTPRGSGLENTIYF
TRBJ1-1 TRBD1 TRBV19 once TGTGCCAGTAGCAAGTCCCGGGACAGCGCTGCTTTCTTT CASSKSRDSAAFF
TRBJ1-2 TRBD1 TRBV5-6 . TGTGCCAGCAGCTTGAGGGGGCTGTCCCTAGGCTACACCTTC CASSLRGLSLGYTF
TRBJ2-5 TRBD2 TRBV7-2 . TGTGCCAGCAGCTTTCGTCCCAGCGGGAGGGCCCTAGTCTTAGAGACCCAGTACTTC CASSFRPSGRALVLETQYF
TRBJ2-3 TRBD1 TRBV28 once TGTGCCAGCAGTTTAACTGGGACAGGGGGCACAGATACGCAGTATTTT CASSLTGTGGTDTQYF
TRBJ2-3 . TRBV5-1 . TGCGCCAGCAGCTTGGAGGCGGCGGGGGCCACAGATACGCAGTATTTT CASSLEAAGATDTQYF
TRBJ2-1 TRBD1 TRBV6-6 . TGTGCCAGCAGCAAAAGGGGACAGGGGAATGAGCAGTTCTTC CASSKRGQGNEQFF
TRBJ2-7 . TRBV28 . TGTGCCATCGAACAGATGACCTCCTACGAGCAGTACTTC CAIEQMTSYEQYF
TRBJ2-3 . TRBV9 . TGTGCCAGCAGCGTAGCTCCAGACAACACAGATACGCAGTATTTT CASSVAPDNTDTQYF
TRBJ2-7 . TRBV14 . TGTGCCAGCAGCCAAATCGTCGGGAAATACGAGCAGTACTTC CASSQIVGKYEQYF
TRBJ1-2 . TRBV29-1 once TGCAGCGTTGAATTCCAGAACTATGGCTACACCTTC CSVEFQNYGYTF
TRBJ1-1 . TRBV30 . TGTGCCTGGGGGAGGGGGGGCACTGAAGCTTTCTTT CAWGRGGTEAFF
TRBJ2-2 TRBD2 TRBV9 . TGTGCCAGCACCCTCGGGACTAGCGACACCGGGGAGCTGTTTTTT CASTLGTSDTGELFF